Listed here are 27 T cell receptor beta chains from one sample, sequenced in a study of T cell responses to AZD1222 COVID-19 vaccine. The protocol was immunoSEQ multiplex PCR, while the TCRdb copy is restricted to in-frame clones and leaves out a portion. This table holds about 97,000 clones, 80% to 90% found once. Sequences were derived from peripheral blood, sampled on day 0 of AZD1222 vaccination. The receptors were sampled from an adult in good health.

This clone has only one observation. The chain links TRBV6-6 to TRBJ1-1, with 9 nucleotides matching TRBD1. The CDR3 runs 16 residues. The ends lost 0 bases at V and 6 bases at J; junction bases unmatched: 8. From germline, CDR1 is MNHNY and CDR2 SVGAGI (reference sequence). This CDR3 reads CASSYSPDRGWAEAFF. The CDR3 DNA follows: TGTGCCAGCAGTTACTCTCCGGACAGGGGATGGGCTGAAGCTTTCTTT.

The chain is built from TRBV7-2 and TRBJ2-5; D is perhaps TRBD2 (5 bases). This CDR3 is built from 13 residues. Germline CDR1 and CDR2: SGHTA and FQGNSA. Deletions cut 2 bases from V and 7 bases from J, with 11 bases between. The CDR3 protein is CASSLNPEGTQYF. CDR3 nucleotide sequence: TGTGCCAGCAGCTTAAACCCTGAGGGGACCCAGTACTTC. The full variable domain, its missing parts supplied by reference TRBV7-2 and TRBJ2-5, is GAGVSQSPSNKVTEKGKDVELRCDPISGHTALYWYRQSLGQGLEFLIYFQGNSAPDKSGLPSDRFSAERTGGSVSTLTIQRTQQEDSAVYLCASSLNPEGTQYFGPGTRLLVL.

The chain is built from TRBV30 and TRBJ2-3, with 7 bases lining up with TRBD1. The CDR3 spans 13 residues. J lost 4 bases, V lost 5 bases, and 6 bases had no gene match. The germline V gene encodes CDR1 GTSNPN and CDR2 SVGIG (reference sequence). In nucleotides, the CDR3 is TGTGCCTGGGGTCAGGGGGTGTCAGATACGCAGTATTTT. This encodes CAWGQGVSDTQYF.

CDR3 in DNA: TGCGCCAGCAGTAAGGAGTCTGGAAACACCATATATTTT. Residues: CASSKESGNTIYF. V usage is TRBV4-1 and J usage is TRBJ1-3; no reliable D call. CDR1 is MGHRA, CDR2 YSYEKL, per germline. The CDR3 is 13 residues long. V lost 6 bases and J 1 base, leaving 7 bases between the germline ends.

The gene calls are TRBV19 and TRBJ1-5; 7 bases are shared with TRBD1. Looked up from germline, CDR1 is LNHDA and CDR2 is SQIVND (reference sequence). This CDR3 has 13 residues. With 6 bases clipped from V and 5 bases from J, the junction kept 4 bases outside the gene matches. CDR3 amino acids: CASRGTAYQPQHF. DNA of the CDR3: TGTGCCAGTAGAGGGACAGCGTATCAGCCCCAGCATTTT.

V gene TRBV18 combines with J gene TRBJ1-5; TRBD1 matches 9 bases. Germline CDR1 is KGHSH and CDR2 is LQKENI. CDR3 size: 16 residues. The trim removed 3 bases at V and 0 bases at J, leaving 3 bases unmatched. CDR3 sequence (DNA): TGTGCCAGCTCACCGGGACAGGGAAATAGCAATCAGCCCCAGCATTTT. This codes for CASSPGQGNSNQPQHF.

This rearrangement joins TRBV5-1 to TRBJ1-4; no clear D. This CDR3 spans 14 amino acids. Germline V gene sequence: CDR1 SGHRS, CDR2 YFSETQ. Trimming removed 4 bases at V and 6 bases at J, with 13 bases between. CDR3 amino acids: CASSSGRIDEKLFF. Written as DNA, the CDR3 is TGCGCCAGCAGCAGCGGACGGATTGATGAAAAACTGTTTTTT.

This clone was observed a few times. The CDR3 reads CASSWQADNNYGYTF. The CDR3 nucleotides read TGTGCCAGCAGCTGGCAGGCGGACAATAACTATGGCTACACCTTC. The chain combines TRBV9 with TRBJ1-2, with a tentative D call TRBD1 (5 bases). The CDR3 length is 15 residues. Germline assignment: CDR1 SGDLS and CDR2 YYNGEE. The V gene lost 4 bases and the J gene lost 1 base, with 14 bases spanning the gap.

This CDR3 is CSAREVDGYTF. DNA of the CDR3: TGCAGCGCGCGGGAGGTGGATGGCTACACCTTC. The chain has TRBV29-1 and TRBJ1-2, with no clear D. Germline V lookup: CDR1 SQVTM, CDR2 ANQGSEA. The length of the CDR3 is 11 residues. Deletions cut 7 bases from V and 6 bases from J, with 12 bases between.

This chain links TRBV7-8 with TRBJ2-7, with D maybe TRBD1 (7 bases). The length of the CDR3 is 14 residues. Germline assignment: CDR1 SGHVS and CDR2 FQNEAQ. The ends were cut back, 4 bases at V and 2 bases at J, with 12 bases in the middle. CDR3 in amino acids: CASSSTGRTYEQYF. CDR3 coding DNA: TGTGCCAGCAGCTCGACAGGGAGGACCTACGAGCAGTACTTC.

V is TRBV6-6 and J is TRBJ2-7; tentatively, D is TRBD1 (5 bases). Trimming stripped 0 bases from V and 3 bases from J, with 9 bases between. The CDR3 sequence is 14 residues long. Germline CDR1 MNHNY, CDR2 SVGAGI (reference sequence). This CDR3 reads CASSYSGDHYEQYF. CDR3 bases: TGTGCCAGCAGTTACTCAGGGGATCACTACGAGCAGTACTTC.

The V gene is TRBV6-2 or TRBV6-3, the J gene TRBJ2-3; D not resolved. CDR3 size: 12 residues. The V gene lost 8 bases and the J gene lost 3 bases, with 9 bases spanning the gap. The germline V gene has CDR1 MNHEY and CDR2 SVGEGT. CDR3 sequence: CASGLETDTQYF. The CDR3 DNA sequence: TGTGCCAGCGGTTTGGAAACAGATACGCAGTATTTT.

The chain uses TRBV12-3 or TRBV12-4 and TRBJ2-2; no reliable D call. Trimming removed 5 bases from V and 0 bases from J, with 1 base in between. CDR3 length equals 12 residues. DNA of the CDR3: TGTGCCAGCAGTGCGAACACCGGGGAGCTGTTTTTT. Translation: CASSANTGELFF.

The table lists this clone with a count of one. This chain links TRBV5-6 with TRBJ1-1; 10 positions match TRBD1. With 4 bases clipped from V and 1 base from J, the junction kept 4 bases outside the gene matches. Per the germline V gene, CDR1 is SGHDT and CDR2 is YYEEEE. The CDR3 loop spans 15 amino acids. DNA of the CDR3: TGTGCCAGCAGCACAAGGACAGGGGGGAACACTGAAGCTTTCTTT. Its translation: CASSTRTGGNTEAFF.

V usage is TRBV7-9 and J usage is TRBJ1-2; TRBD1 aligns across 10 bases. The CDR3 is made up of 18 amino acids. Germline V gene sequence: CDR1 SEHNR, CDR2 FQNEAQ (reference sequence). V was clipped by 5 bases and J by 0 bases; unmatched bases: 12. CDR3 sequence reads: CASSSTGDRGQANYGYTF. CDR3 bases: TGTGCCAGCAGCAGTACGGGGGACAGGGGCCAAGCTAACTATGGCTACACCTTC.

V usage is TRBV5-1 and J usage is TRBJ2-5; the match to TRBD2 covers 11 bases. CDR3 length equals 16 residues. The trim removed 0 bases at V and 3 bases at J, leaving 4 bases unmatched. Germline CDR1 reads SGHRS; CDR2 reads YFSETQ. CDR3: CASSLVLAGVEETQYF. The DNA of the CDR3 is TGCGCCAGCAGCTTGGTACTAGCGGGAGTAGAAGAGACCCAGTACTTC.

The chain is built from TRBV11-2 and TRBJ1-6, with 7 bases that match TRBD1. The V gene end was trimmed by 4 bases and the J gene end by 9 bases; junction bases not matched to a gene: 9. CDR3 size: 15 residues. Germline V gene lookup returns CDR1 SGHAT and CDR2 FQNNGV. The CDR3 loop is CASSSRQGGVSPLHF. For the CDR3, the DNA is TGTGCCAGCAGCTCTCGACAGGGAGGAGTTTCACCCCTCCACTTT.

The V call is TRBV6-2 or TRBV6-3, the J call TRBJ2-7; 10 positions agree with TRBD2. V shed 2 bases, J shed 6 bases, and the junction held 10 bases outside the gene matches. The CDR3 extends over 16 amino acids. Germline lookup yields CDR1 MNHEY and CDR2 SVGEGT. CDR3 protein: CASSYGFRLAGAEQYF. DNA of the CDR3: TGTGCCAGCAGTTACGGGTTCCGGCTAGCGGGAGCCGAGCAGTACTTC.

The chain is built from TRBV21-1 and TRBJ1-5. TRBV21-1 is tagged as a pseudogene. The CDR3 loop spans 16 amino acids. CDR3 sequence: CASSSSPVGLNQPQHF. DNA for the CDR3: TGTGCCAGCAGCAGTTCTCCTGTAGGGCTCAATCAGCCCCAGCATTTT.

The chain joins TRBV19 to TRBJ1-1; D is undetermined. Looked up from germline, CDR1 is LNHDA and CDR2 is SQIVND (reference sequence). V lost 0 bases and J lost 6, with 14 bases in between. The CDR3 is 15 residues long. In DNA, the CDR3 is TGTGCCAGTAGTATAGAAGGCTTGGGTAGAGCTGAAGCTTTCTTT. Its protein is CASSIEGLGRAEAFF. The full variable domain, completed using reference TRBV19 and TRBJ1-1, is DGGITQSPKYLFRKEGQNVTLSCEQNLNHDAMYWYRQDPGQGLRLIYYSQIVNDFQKGDIAEGYSVSREKKESFPLTVTSAQKNPTAFYLCASSIEGLGRAEAFFGQGTRLTVV.

The J gene is TRBJ2-7, the V gene TRBV10-1; 8 nucleotides match TRBD1. Germline V gives CDR1 WNHNN, CDR2 SYGVQD (reference sequence). This CDR3 region has 14 residues. The ends lost 0 bases at V and 5 bases at J; junction bases unmatched: 3. DNA for the CDR3: TGCGCCAGCAGTGAGTCGGGACAGGACAACGAGCAGTACTTC. Translating it yields CASSESGQDNEQYF.

This chain uses TRBV19 with TRBJ1-5, with no clear D. The ends were cut back, 6 bases at V and 0 bases at J, with 9 bases in the middle. Germline assignment: CDR1 LNHDA and CDR2 SQIVND (reference sequence). This CDR3 contains 14 residues. The CDR3 reads CASRGSNSNQPQHF. The CDR3 DNA reads as TGTGCCAGTAGGGGGTCAAATAGCAATCAGCCCCAGCATTTT.

The chain is built from TRBV9 and TRBJ2-1, with 13 bases matching TRBD2. V shed 4 bases and J 5 bases; nucleotides not matched to a gene: 6. The germline V gene has CDR1 SGDLS and CDR2 YYNGEE. This CDR3 is built from 16 residues. The CDR3 is CASSPPGLAGNNEQFF. CDR3 DNA: TGTGCCAGCAGCCCCCCGGGACTAGCGGGAAACAATGAGCAGTTCTTC.

The CDR3 bases are TGTGCCAGCTTCCGGGACTCTAATGAAAAACTGTTTTTT. Its translation is CASFRDSNEKLFF. The chain is built from TRBV18 and TRBJ1-4, with a weak D call TRBD1 (5 bases). Deletions cut 7 bases from V and 3 bases from J, with 9 bases between. CDR1 and CDR2 from the germline V gene are KGHSH and LQKENI. The CDR3 runs 13 residues. The variable domain in full, completed from reference TRBV18 and TRBJ1-4, reads NAGVMQNPRHLVRRRGQEARLRCSPMKGHSHVYWYRQLPEEGLKFMVYLQKENIIDESGMPKERFSAEFPKEGPSILRIQQVVRGDSAAYFCASFRDSNEKLFFGSGTQLSVL.

The rearrangement joins TRBV7-8 to TRBJ1-5, with D possibly being TRBD1 (5 bases). CDR3 length: 15 residues. Trimming cost V 5 bases and J 5 bases, with 16 bases left between them. Germline V gene data show CDR1 as SGHVS and CDR2 as FQNEAQ. This chain's CDR3 is CASSQSVFRDQPQHF. The CDR3 region has the DNA TGTGCCAGCAGCCAATCGGTCTTCAGGGATCAGCCCCAGCATTTT.

For this clone: A read error may account for a junction end that differs from germline. V is TRBV7-7 and J is TRBJ2-5, with 7 bases identical to TRBD1. This CDR3 spans 13 amino acids. CDR1 is SSHAT, CDR2 FNYEAQ, per germline (reference sequence). The CDR3 sequence: CASSRGQQETQYF. CDR3 bases: TGTGCTAGCAGCAGGGGACAGCAAGAGACCCAGTACTTC.

The J gene is TRBJ1-3, the V gene TRBV28; D possibly corresponds to TRBD1 (5 bases). The CDR3 is made up of 14 amino acids. The ends were cut back, 5 bases at V and 8 bases at J, with 16 bases in the middle. CDR1 and CDR2 from the germline V gene are MDHEN and SYDVKM. The CDR3 nucleotides read TGTGCCAGCAGTGCGGTGGGGGTTGGGTACACCATATATTTT. It specifies CASSAVGVGYTIYF.